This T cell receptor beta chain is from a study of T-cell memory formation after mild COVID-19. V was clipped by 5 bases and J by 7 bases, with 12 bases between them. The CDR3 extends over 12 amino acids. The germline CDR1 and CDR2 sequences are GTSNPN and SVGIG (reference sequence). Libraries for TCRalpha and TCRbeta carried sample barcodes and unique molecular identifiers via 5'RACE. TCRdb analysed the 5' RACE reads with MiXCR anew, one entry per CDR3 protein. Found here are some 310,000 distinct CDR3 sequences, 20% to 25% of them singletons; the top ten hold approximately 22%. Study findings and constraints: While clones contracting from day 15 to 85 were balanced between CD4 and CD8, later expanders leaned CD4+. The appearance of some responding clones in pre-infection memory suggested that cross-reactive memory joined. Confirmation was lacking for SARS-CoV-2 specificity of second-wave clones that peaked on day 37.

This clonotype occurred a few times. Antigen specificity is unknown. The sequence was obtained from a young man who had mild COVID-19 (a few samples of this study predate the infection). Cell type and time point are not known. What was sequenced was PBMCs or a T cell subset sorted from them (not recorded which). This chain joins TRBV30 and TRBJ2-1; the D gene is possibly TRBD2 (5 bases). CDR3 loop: CAWVDGVNEQFF. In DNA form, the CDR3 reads TGTGCCTGGGTCGACGGGGTTAATGAGCAGTTCTTC.